Detailed here is one TCR beta chain. This entry is derived from a study of blood T cell repertoires in COVID-19. The wider study: The samples span acute and convalescent COVID-19 from the United States, Italy and Spain. T cells, B-cell-depleted T cells, or PBMCs supplied cDNA or gDNA.

Per the original methods: It was from reference gene primer amplification that nucleated cell counts were estimated. Assay: immunoSEQ multiplex PCR; the TCRdb copy retains only in-frame clones and omits some. The V and J calls and the clone size are those of that table, but D and trimming were determined from the DNA. The table lists roughly 200,000 clones, approximately 80% of them singletons. Seattle researchers signed up patients amid active infection and tracked them longitudinally. The TCR originated in a middle-aged woman with COVID-19, enrolled during active disease. The sequencing sample was made of peripheral blood.

The DNA of the CDR3 is TGTGCCAGCAGCCCACGCGCGGCAGGGATGGATGGCTACACCTTC. It specifies CASSPRAAGMDGYTF. The chain is built from TRBV5-4 and TRBJ1-2; D perhaps matches TRBD1 (5 bases). In germline, CDR1 is SGHNT, CDR2 YYREEE (reference sequence). The germline V and J ends were trimmed by 4 bases and 6 bases, with 19 bases remaining between them. This CDR3 is 15 amino acids long.